This TCR beta chain was sequenced during a study of blood T cell repertoires in COVID-19. Clones were sequenced by immunoSEQ multiplex PCR, and TCRdb holds only the in-frame ones, with some missing. The sample has hundreds of thousands of clones, roughly 89% seen once; the top ten hold over 4%. CDR1 and CDR2 from the germline V gene are SGHVS and FNYEAQ. The CDR3 length is 16 residues. Trimming at V came to 2 bases and at J to 4 bases, leaving 5 bases not matched to a gene. The chain employs TRBV7-6 and TRBJ2-1; 10 positions agree with TRBD2. The sequenced sample was PBMCs or T cells enriched from blood (not recorded which). The TCR comes from a woman aged 25 to 45 who had recovered from COVID-19. CDR3 sequence (DNA): TGTGCCAGCAGCTTAAGCCTAGCGGGAGTATACAATGAGCAGTTCTTC. Protein sequence: CASSLSLAGVYNEQFF.